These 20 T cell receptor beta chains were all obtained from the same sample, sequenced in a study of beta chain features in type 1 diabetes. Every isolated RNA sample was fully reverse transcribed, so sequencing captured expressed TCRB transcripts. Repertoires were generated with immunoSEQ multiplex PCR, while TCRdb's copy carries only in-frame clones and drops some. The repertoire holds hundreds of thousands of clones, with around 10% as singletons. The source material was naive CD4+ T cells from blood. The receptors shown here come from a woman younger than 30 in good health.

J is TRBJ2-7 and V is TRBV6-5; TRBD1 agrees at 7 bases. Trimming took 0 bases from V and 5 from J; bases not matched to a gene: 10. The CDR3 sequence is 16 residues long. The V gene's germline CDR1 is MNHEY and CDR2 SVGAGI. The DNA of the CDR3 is TGTGCCAGCAGTTACTCCATCAGGGGGTTTCGGGACGAGCAGTACTTC. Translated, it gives CASSYSIRGFRDEQYF.

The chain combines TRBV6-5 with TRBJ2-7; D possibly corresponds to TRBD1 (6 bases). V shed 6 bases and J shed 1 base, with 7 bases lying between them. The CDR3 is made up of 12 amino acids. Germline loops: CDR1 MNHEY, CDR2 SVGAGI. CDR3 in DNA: TGTGCCAGCAGGGACAGTTCCTACGAGCAGTACTTC. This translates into CASRDSSYEQYF.

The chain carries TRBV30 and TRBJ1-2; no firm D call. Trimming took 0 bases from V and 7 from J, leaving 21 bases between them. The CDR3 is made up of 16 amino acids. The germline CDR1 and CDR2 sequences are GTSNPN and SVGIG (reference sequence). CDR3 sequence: CAWSVPPSFFLGGYTF. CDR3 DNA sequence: TGTGCCTGGAGTGTACCCCCCAGTTTCTTCCTAGGTGGCTACACCTTC.

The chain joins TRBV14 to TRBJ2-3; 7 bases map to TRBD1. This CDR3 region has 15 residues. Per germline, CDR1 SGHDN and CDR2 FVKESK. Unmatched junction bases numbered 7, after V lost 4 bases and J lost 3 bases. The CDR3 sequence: CASSLYRGLTDTQYF. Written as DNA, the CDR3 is TGTGCCAGCAGCCTTTATAGGGGGCTGACAGATACGCAGTATTTT.

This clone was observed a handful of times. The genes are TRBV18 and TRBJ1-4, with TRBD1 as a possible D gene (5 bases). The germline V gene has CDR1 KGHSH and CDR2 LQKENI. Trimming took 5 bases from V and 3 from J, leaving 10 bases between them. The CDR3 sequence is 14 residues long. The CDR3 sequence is CASSASRANEKLFF. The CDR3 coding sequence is TGTGCCAGCTCAGCGTCCAGGGCTAATGAAAAACTGTTTTTT. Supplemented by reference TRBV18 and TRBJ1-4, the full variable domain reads NAGVMQNPRHLVRRRGQEARLRCSPMKGHSHVYWYRQLPEEGLKFMVYLQKENIIDESGMPKERFSAEFPKEGPSILRIQQVVRGDSAAYFCASSASRANEKLFFGSGTQLSVL.

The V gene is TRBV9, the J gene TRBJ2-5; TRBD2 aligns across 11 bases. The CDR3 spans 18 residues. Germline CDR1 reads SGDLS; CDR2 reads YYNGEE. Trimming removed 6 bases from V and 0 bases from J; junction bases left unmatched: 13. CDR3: CASTPGVAGGKYQETQYF. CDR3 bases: TGTGCCAGCACCCCAGGGGTAGCGGGGGGGAAGTACCAAGAGACCCAGTACTTC.

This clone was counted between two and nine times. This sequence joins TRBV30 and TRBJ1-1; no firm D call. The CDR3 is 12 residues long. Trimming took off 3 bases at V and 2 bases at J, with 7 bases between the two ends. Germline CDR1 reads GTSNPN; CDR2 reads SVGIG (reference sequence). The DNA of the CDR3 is TGTGCCTGGAGGCACAGCAACACTGAAGCTTTCTTT. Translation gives CAWRHSNTEAFF.

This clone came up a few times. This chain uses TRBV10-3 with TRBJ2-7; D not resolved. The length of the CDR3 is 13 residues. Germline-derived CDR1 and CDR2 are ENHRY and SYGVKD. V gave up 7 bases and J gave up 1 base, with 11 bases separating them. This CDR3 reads CAIINSLSYEQYF. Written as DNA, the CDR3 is TGTGCCATCATTAATAGCCTTTCCTACGAGCAGTACTTC.

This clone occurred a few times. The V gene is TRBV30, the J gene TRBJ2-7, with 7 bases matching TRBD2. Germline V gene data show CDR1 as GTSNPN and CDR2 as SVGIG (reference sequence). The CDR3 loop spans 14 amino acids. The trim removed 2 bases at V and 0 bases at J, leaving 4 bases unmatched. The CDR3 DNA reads TGTGCCTGGAGTAAAGCTAGCGGCTCCTACGAGCAGTACTTC. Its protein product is CAWSKASGSYEQYF.

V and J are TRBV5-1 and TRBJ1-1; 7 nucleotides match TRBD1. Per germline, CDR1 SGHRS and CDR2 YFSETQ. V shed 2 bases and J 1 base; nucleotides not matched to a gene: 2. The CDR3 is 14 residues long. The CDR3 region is CASSFRQGNTEAFF. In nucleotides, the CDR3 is TGCGCCAGCAGCTTCAGACAGGGGAACACTGAAGCTTTCTTT.

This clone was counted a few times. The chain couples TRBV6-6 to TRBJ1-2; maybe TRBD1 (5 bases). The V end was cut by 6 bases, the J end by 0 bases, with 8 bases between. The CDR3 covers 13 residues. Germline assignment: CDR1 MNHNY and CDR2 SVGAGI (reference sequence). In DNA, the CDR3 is TGTGCCAGCAGGGAGACAGCTAACTATGGCTACACCTTC. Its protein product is CASRETANYGYTF.

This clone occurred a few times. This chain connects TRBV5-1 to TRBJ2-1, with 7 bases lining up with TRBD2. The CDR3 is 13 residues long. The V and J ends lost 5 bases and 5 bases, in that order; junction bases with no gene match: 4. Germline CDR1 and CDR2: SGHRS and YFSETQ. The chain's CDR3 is CASSALADNEQFF. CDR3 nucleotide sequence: TGCGCCAGCAGTGCCCTAGCGGACAATGAGCAGTTCTTC.

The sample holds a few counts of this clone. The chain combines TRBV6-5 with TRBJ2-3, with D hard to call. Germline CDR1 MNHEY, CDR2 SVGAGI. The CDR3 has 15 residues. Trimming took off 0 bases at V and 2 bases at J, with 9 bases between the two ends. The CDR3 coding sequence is TGTGCCAGCAGTTACTCAGACTTTACCACAGATACGCAGTATTTT. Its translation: CASSYSDFTTDTQYF.

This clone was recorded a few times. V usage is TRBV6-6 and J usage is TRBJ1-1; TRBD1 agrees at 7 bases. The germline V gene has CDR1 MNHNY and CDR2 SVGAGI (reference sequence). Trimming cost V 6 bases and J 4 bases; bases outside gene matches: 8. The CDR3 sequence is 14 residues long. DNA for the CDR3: TGTGCCAGCAGGGGACAGCTTGGTGGCACTGAAGCTTTCTTT. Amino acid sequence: CASRGQLGGTEAFF.

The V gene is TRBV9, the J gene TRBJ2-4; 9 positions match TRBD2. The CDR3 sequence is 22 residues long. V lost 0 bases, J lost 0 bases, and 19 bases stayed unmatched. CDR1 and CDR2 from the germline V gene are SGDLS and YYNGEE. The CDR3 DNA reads TGTGCCAGCAGCGTAGTTACTAGCGGGCCCCAAACTCCCCTACGAGCCAAAAACATTCAGTACTTC. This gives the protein CASSVVTSGPQTPLRAKNIQYF. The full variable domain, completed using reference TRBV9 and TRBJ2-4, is DSGVTQTPKHLITATGQRVTLRCSPRSGDLSVYWYQQSLDQGLQFLIQYYNGEERAKGNILERFSAQQFPDLHSELNLSSLELGDSALYFCASSVVTSGPQTPLRAKNIQYFGAGTRLSVL.

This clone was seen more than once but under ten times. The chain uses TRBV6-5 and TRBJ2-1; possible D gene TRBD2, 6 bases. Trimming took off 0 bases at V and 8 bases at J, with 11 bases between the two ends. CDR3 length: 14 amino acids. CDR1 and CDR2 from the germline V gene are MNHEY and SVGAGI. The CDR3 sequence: CASSYSFGGDEQFF. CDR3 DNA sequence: TGTGCCAGCAGTTACTCGTTCGGCGGGGATGAGCAGTTCTTC.

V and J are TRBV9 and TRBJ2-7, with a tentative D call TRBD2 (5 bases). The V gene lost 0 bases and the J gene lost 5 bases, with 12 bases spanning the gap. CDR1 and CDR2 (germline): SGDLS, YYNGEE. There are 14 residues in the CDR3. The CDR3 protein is CASSVVSSSHEQYF. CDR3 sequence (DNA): TGTGCCAGCAGCGTAGTGTCTAGCAGCCACGAGCAGTACTTC.

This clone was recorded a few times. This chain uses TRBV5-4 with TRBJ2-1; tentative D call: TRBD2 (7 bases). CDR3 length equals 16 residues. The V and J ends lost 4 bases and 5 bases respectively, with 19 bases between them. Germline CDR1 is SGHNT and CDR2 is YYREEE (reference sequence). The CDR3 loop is CASSQVSGGSNNEQFF. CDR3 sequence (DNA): TGTGCCAGCAGCCAAGTTTCGGGGGGCTCGAACAATGAGCAGTTCTTC.

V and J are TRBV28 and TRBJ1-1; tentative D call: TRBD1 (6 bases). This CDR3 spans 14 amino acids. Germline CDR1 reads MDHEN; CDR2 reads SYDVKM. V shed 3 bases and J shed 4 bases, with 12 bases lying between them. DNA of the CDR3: TGTGCCAGCAGTTTCAACAGGGTCCTCACTGAAGCTTTCTTT. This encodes CASSFNRVLTEAFF.

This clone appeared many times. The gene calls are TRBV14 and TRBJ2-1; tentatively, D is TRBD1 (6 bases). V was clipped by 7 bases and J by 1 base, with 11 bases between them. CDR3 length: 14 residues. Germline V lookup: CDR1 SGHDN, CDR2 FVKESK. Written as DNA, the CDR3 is TGTGCCAGCAAGGACAGCGGTTCCTACAATGAGCAGTTCTTC. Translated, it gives CASKDSGSYNEQFF.